This T cell receptor (beta chain) was obtained from a study of T cells after yellow fever vaccination. The study made its TCR cDNA through 5'RACE template switching. That step introduced a universal primer site along with UMIs. TCRdb redid the calling of the 5' RACE reads with MiXCR, one entry per CDR3 protein. The sample records about 320,000 distinct CDR3 sequences, roughly 10% being singletons. Study-wide results and caveats: After the booster, about 95% of CD4 and more than 75% of CD8 primary-response clones were re-detected. FACS-sorted repertoires could harbor abundant contaminating bulk-population clonotypes. A weaker but faster secondary response was observed, peaking on day 5 versus 15.

With regard to this clonotype: Antigen specificity is unknown.

Trimming took off 2 bases at V and 3 bases at J, with 8 bases between the two ends. The CDR3 sequence is 13 residues long. The source of this sequence is a man in his late teens or twenties who received the YFV17D yellow fever vaccine. The sequencing here drew on CD4+ T cells sorted from PBMCs, taken 45 days after the yellow fever booster vaccination. The chain couples TRBV12-3 or TRBV12-4 to TRBJ2-7; D uncertain. In DNA, the CDR3 is TGTGCCAGCAGTTTACGGCAGATCTACGAGCAGTACTTC. This gives the protein CASSLRQIYEQYF.